This entry is about one T cell receptor (beta chain). The assay was immunoSEQ multiplex PCR, and TCRdb's table has in-frame clones only and misses some. There are 70,000 to 95,000 clones in the sample; 90% to 95% occur only once, and roughly 4.5% lies in the top ten. The data are from a study of T cell changes during pregnancy in multiple sclerosis. This sequence originates from a female donor with multiple sclerosis, enrolled in a pregnancy study. Sequencing used peripheral blood, obtained in the first trimester of pregnancy.

This CDR3 reads CASGKWNTEAFF. In DNA form, the CDR3 reads TGCGCCAGCGGCAAGTGGAACACTGAAGCTTTCTTT. This rearrangement joins TRBV10-2 to TRBJ1-1; D ambiguous. Trimming shortened V by 8 bases and J by 1 base, and 8 bases separated the two germline ends. Looked up from germline, CDR1 is WSHSY and CDR2 is SAAADI. The CDR3 extends over 12 amino acids.